The T cell receptor (beta chain) under discussion was sequenced for a study of blood T cell repertoires in COVID-19. Study summary: Donors in the United States, Italy and Spain gave samples during acute or convalescent COVID-19. Sources were T cells, B-cell-depleted T cells, or PBMCs; the material itself was cDNA or gDNA.

In the original processing: From reference gene primer amplification, estimates of nucleated cell counts were derived. Clones were read by immunoSEQ multiplex PCR, and TCRdb kept only the in-frame ones, dropping some. The V and J calls and clone size come from that table; D and trimming were worked out from the DNA. Of 250,000 to 350,000 clones in the sample, approximately 90% are singletons; the top ten hold roughly an eighth. The sequence derives from a woman between 55 and 75 years old with acute or convalescent COVID-19. Sequenced sample: peripheral blood.

CDR3 DNA: TGTGCCATCAGTAGGGACACGACTAACTATGGCTACACCTTC. Translated, it gives CAISRDTTNYGYTF. The chain links TRBV10-3 to TRBJ1-2; TRBD1 is a possible D gene (6 bases). The germline V gene has CDR1 ENHRY and CDR2 SYGVKD. CDR3 length: 14 amino acids. The V end was cut by 5 bases, the J end by 0 bases, with 10 bases between.